This TCR beta chain was identified during a study of blood T cell repertoires in COVID-19. Study summary: Samples representing acute and convalescent COVID-19 were sourced from the United States, Italy and Spain. Sources were T cells, B-cell-depleted T cells, or PBMCs; the material itself was cDNA or gDNA.

V dropped 3 bases and J dropped 1 base, with 7 bases sitting between them. This CDR3 region has 14 residues. Germline V gives CDR1 SNHLY, CDR2 FYNNEI. Measured with immunoSEQ multiplex PCR; TCRdb has only the in-frame clones, and not every one. The data hold 390,000 or so clones, with around nine tenths observed a single time. Enrollees, about 18 to 90 years old, lived in 24 US areas. Allocation to cohorts depended on clinical history reported by the participants. The sequencing input was PBMCs or T cells enriched from blood (not recorded which). The sequence was obtained from a woman in her 50s who had recovered from COVID-19. The rearrangement uses TRBV2 and TRBJ1-5, with a tentative D call TRBD1 (6 bases). CDR3 residues: CASSDQGSNQPQHF. The DNA for the CDR3 is TGTGCCAGCAGTGATCAGGGGAGCAATCAGCCCCAGCATTTT.